Shown below are 19 T cell receptor beta chains from a single sample sequenced in a study of Ad26.COV2.S vaccination and SARS-CoV-2 variants. Described treatment: about 20 received Ad26.COV2.S at low or high dose, single or two shots; several received placebo; per-sample allocation not given. Samples were taken on day 63 after the first vaccine or placebo injection. Measured with immunoSEQ multiplex PCR; TCRdb has only the in-frame clones, and not every one. This sample has 300,000 to 400,000 clones, with more than 75% found just once. The sequencing here drew on peripheral blood, taken in a trial of Ad26.COV2.S vaccine versus placebo. The source is a person aged 18 to 59 who received the Ad26.COV2.S COVID-19 vaccine or a placebo.

This rearrangement joins TRBV4-3 to TRBJ2-5, with 7 bases matching TRBD1. The V gene's germline CDR1 is LGHNA and CDR2 YSLEER. Trimming took 4 bases from V and 1 from J; bases not matched to a gene: 6. The CDR3 consists of 15 residues. CDR3 sequence: CASSLRTGTQETQYF. DNA of the CDR3: TGCGCCAGCAGCCTCAGGACAGGAACCCAAGAGACCCAGTACTTC.

The chain recombines TRBV7-8 with TRBJ1-2; the D gene is possibly TRBD1 (6 bases). V lost 5 bases to trimming and J lost 4 bases, with 8 bases between them. This CDR3 is 12 amino acids long. Per germline, CDR1 SGHVS and CDR2 FQNEAQ. DNA for the CDR3: TGTGCCAGCAGCCCAGGGGCCTATGGCTACACCTTC. Translating gives CASSPGAYGYTF.

The chain recombines TRBV18 with TRBJ1-2, with TRBD1 matching 7 bases. V shed 1 base, J shed 0 bases, and the junction held 2 bases outside the gene matches. There are 15 residues in the CDR3. CDR1 and CDR2 (germline): KGHSH, LQKENI. CDR3 bases: TGTGCCAGCTCACCACGGGACAGCCCTAACTATGGCTACACCTTC. Protein: CASSPRDSPNYGYTF.

The chain joins TRBV19 to TRBJ2-1; TRBD2 agrees at 13 bases. The CDR3 runs to 15 residues. CDR1 LNHDA and CDR2 SQIVND come from the germline V gene (reference sequence). The V segment lost 2 bases and the J segment 8 bases; nucleotides outside the gene matches: 3. CDR3 in DNA: TGTGCCAGTAGTATACAACTAGCGGGGGGGTATGAGCAGTTCTTC. Encoded protein: CASSIQLAGGYEQFF.

The gene calls are TRBV3-1 (or the pseudogene TRBV3-2) and TRBJ2-5; D is possibly TRBD1 (6 bases). Trimming left V 0 bases short and J 10 bases short, with 15 bases between. Per the germline V gene, CDR1 is LGHDT and CDR2 is YNNKEL (reference sequence). CDR3 length equals 14 residues. CDR3 protein: CASSQDWAGDFQYF. DNA of the CDR3: TGTGCCAGCAGCCAAGATTGGGCAGGGGATTTCCAGTACTTC.

The chain has TRBV7-9 and TRBJ2-7; weak D call: TRBD1 (6 bases). The CDR3 has 14 residues. V lost 5 bases and J lost 3, with 14 bases in between. CDR1 is SEHNR and CDR2 is FQNEAQ in the germline V gene (reference sequence). As DNA, the CDR3 is TGTGCCAGCAGCCCGCCTGCGGACAGCTACGAGCAGTACTTC. This translates into CASSPPADSYEQYF.

The chain uses TRBV9 and TRBJ2-1, with unresolved D. CDR1 SGDLS and CDR2 YYNGEE come from the germline V gene. This CDR3 comprises 12 residues. Between the trimmed V and J ends, which lost 6 bases and 4 bases, there was a span of 8 bases. CDR3 residues: CASTGKYNEQFF. CDR3 bases: TGTGCCAGCACTGGGAAATACAATGAGCAGTTCTTC.

With regard to this clone: The same CDR3 arises from other DNA sequences in this sample as well. V gene TRBV28 combines with J gene TRBJ1-5; D remains unclear. This CDR3 has 12 residues. Trimming stripped 6 bases from V and 3 bases from J, with 6 bases between. CDR1 and CDR2 (germline): MDHEN, SYDVKM. CDR3 bases: TGTGCCAGCAGGGGATCCAATCAGCCCCAGCATTTT. Residues: CASRGSNQPQHF. Full variable domain (missing parts from reference TRBV28 and TRBJ1-5): DVKVTQSSRYLVKRTGEKVFLECVQDMDHENMFWYRQDPGLGLRLIYFSYDVKMKEKGDIPEGYSVSREKKERFSLILESASTNQTSMYLCASRGSNQPQHFGDGTRLSIL.

This chain links TRBV3-1 (or the pseudogene TRBV3-2) with TRBJ1-1; D is perhaps TRBD1 (5 bases). Germline CDR1 is LGHDT and CDR2 is YNNKEL (reference sequence). V lost 10 bases to trimming and J lost 0 bases, with 9 bases between them. The length of the CDR3 is 12 residues. DNA for the CDR3: TGTGCCACAAGGGGTATGAACACTGAAGCTTTCTTT. Translated: CATRGMNTEAFF.

This chain joins TRBV30 and TRBJ1-3; 7 nucleotides align to TRBD1. The V gene's germline CDR1 is GTSNPN and CDR2 SVGIG (reference sequence). After removal of 3 bases from V and 0 bases from J, the junction contained 2 bases not matched to a gene. CDR3 size: 14 residues. The CDR3 protein is CAWRRTGSGNTIYF. For the CDR3, the DNA is TGTGCCTGGAGAAGGACAGGCTCTGGAAACACCATATATTTT.

The chain has TRBV4-2 and TRBJ2-1; TRBD2 agrees at 11 bases. Per the germline V gene, CDR1 is LGHNA and CDR2 is YNFKEQ. The CDR3 has 16 residues. V lost 2 bases and J lost 6; bases outside the gene matches: 6. This chain's CDR3 is CASSQLSGGAFNEQFF. CDR3 in DNA: TGTGCCAGCAGCCAACTTAGCGGGGGGGCCTTCAATGAGCAGTTCTTC.

The rearrangement joins TRBV30 to TRBJ1-5; D uncertain. V was pared by 3 bases and J by 4 bases, with 7 bases between. The CDR3 consists of 12 residues. Germline lookup yields CDR1 GTSNPN and CDR2 SVGIG (reference sequence). In nucleotides, the CDR3 is TGTGCCTGGAGACAAGAAAATCAGCCCCAGCATTTT. Residues: CAWRQENQPQHF.

The chain uses TRBV2 and TRBJ1-1, with D possibly being TRBD1 (6 bases). V lost 6 bases and J lost 1, with 9 bases in between. Germline values: CDR1 SNHLY, CDR2 FYNNEI. The CDR3 is 13 amino acids. Here the CDR3 reads CASRKQGNTEAFF. The CDR3 nucleotides read TGTGCCAGCAGAAAACAGGGGAACACTGAAGCTTTCTTT.

The chain joins TRBV18 to TRBJ2-3; the D is unclear. With 0 bases removed from V and 6 bases from J, the gap between germline ends came to 7 bases. In germline, CDR1 is KGHSH, CDR2 LQKENI. CDR3 size: 13 residues. The CDR3 nucleotides read TGTGCCAGCTCACCACCCCCTGGGGATACGCAGTATTTT. It encodes CASSPPPGDTQYF.

V usage is TRBV5-5 and J usage is TRBJ1-3, with D perhaps matching TRBD1 (5 bases). Germline V gene lookup returns CDR1 SGHKS and CDR2 YYEKEE (reference sequence). V shed 3 bases and J shed 0 bases, with 13 bases lying between them. The CDR3 length is 16 residues. The CDR3 sequence is CASSWSRAGSGNTIYF. The CDR3 DNA is TGTGCCAGCAGCTGGTCCAGGGCGGGCTCTGGAAACACCATATATTTT. The full variable domain, its missing parts supplied by reference TRBV5-5 and TRBJ1-3, is DAGVTQSPTHLIKTRGQQVTLRCSPISGHKSVSWYQQVLGQGPQFIFQYYEKEERGRGNFPDRFSARQFPNYSSELNVNALLLGDSALYLCASSWSRAGSGNTIYFGEGSWLTVV.

This chain links TRBV7-6 with TRBJ1-2, with TRBD1 matching over 7 bases. This CDR3 comprises 14 residues. From germline, CDR1 is SGHVS and CDR2 FNYEAQ. V dropped 5 bases and J dropped 0; count of bases not matched to a gene: 3. The CDR3 DNA is TGTGCCAGCAGCACGGGACAGCCTAACTATGGCTACACCTTC. It specifies CASSTGQPNYGYTF.

The chain couples TRBV19 to TRBJ1-1; D might be TRBD1 (5 bases). Trimming pared 5 bases from V and 1 base from J, leaving 11 bases between. This CDR3 has 14 residues. CDR1 and CDR2 (germline): LNHDA, SQIVND (reference sequence). The CDR3 DNA reads TGTGCCAGTAGTGACCCGACAGAGAACACTGAAGCTTTCTTT. Translated, it gives CASSDPTENTEAFF.

V usage is TRBV7-2 and J usage is TRBJ2-7; D possibly corresponds to TRBD2 (7 bases). The ends were cut back, 0 bases at V and 2 bases at J, with 11 bases in the middle. Looked up from germline, CDR1 is SGHTA and CDR2 is FQGNSA. The CDR3 extends over 15 amino acids. The CDR3 region has the DNA TGTGCCAGCAGCTTAGCCGGGGGGCACGCCTACGAGCAGTACTTC. As protein: CASSLAGGHAYEQYF.

The chain recombines TRBV3-1 (or the pseudogene TRBV3-2) with TRBJ2-1; 15 bases are a match to TRBD2. The germline gives CDR1 LGHDT, CDR2 YNNKEL (reference sequence). Trimming removed 0 bases from V and 2 bases from J; junction bases left unmatched: 2. The CDR3 is 18 residues long. The CDR3 spells CASSQEWTSGGAYNEQFF. CDR3 nucleotide sequence: TGTGCCAGCAGCCAAGAATGGACTAGCGGGGGGGCCTACAATGAGCAGTTCTTC.